Sequencing of this T cell receptor (beta chain) was carried out in a study of T cells after posttransplantation cyclophosphamide. CDR1 is LNHDA and CDR2 is SQIVND in the germline V gene (reference sequence). The CDR3 runs 16 residues. V dropped 7 bases and J dropped 1 base, with 17 bases sitting between them. In this sample, this clone turned up a few times. Repertoires were generated with immunoSEQ multiplex PCR, while TCRdb's copy carries only in-frame clones and drops some. This sample has 32,000 or so clones, with about 87% found just once. The TCR sequence derives from a woman aged 40 to 50 with a blood cancer, CMV-positive, and with a related stem cell donor. The chain joins TRBV19 to TRBJ1-5; perhaps TRBD1 as D (5 bases). The material sequenced was PBMCs. This CDR3 reads CASKPAGGVSNQPQHF. The CDR3, as DNA: TGTGCCAGTAAACCGGCTGGGGGGGTCAGCAATCAGCCCCAGCATTTT.